This T cell receptor (beta chain) is drawn from a study of identical twins. Study findings and constraints: Out-of-frame alpha sequences shared by twins showed excess low generation probability. Insertion counts were lower in abundant cord blood beta clonotypes, a trend that memory repertoires did not show.

Trimming cost V 7 bases and J 11 bases, with 14 bases left between them. This CDR3 spans 11 amino acids. CDR1 and CDR2 (germline): WNHNN, SYGVQD (reference sequence). This clonotype was seen a handful of times. No antigen is known for it. All of the donors were Caucasians in good health. Template switching created a universal primer site, and the cDNA included unique molecular identifiers. One entry per CDR3 protein, called by TCRdb with MiXCR from the 5' RACE reads. Here the sample spans around 280,000 distinct CDR3 sequences, roughly 8.6% being singletons. These data are also associated with another study on yellow fever vaccine responses in identical twins.

Sequencing used memory (CD45RO+) T cells sorted from blood. This chain links TRBV10-1 with TRBJ1-1, with D hard to call. The source of this sequence is a woman aged 18-29 years in good health. Written as DNA, the CDR3 is TGCGCCAGCAAAGAAGGGTCTACGGCTTTCTTT. Amino acids: CASKEGSTAFF.